This T cell receptor beta chain derives from a study of blood T cell repertoires in COVID-19. Study-wide context: Material from acute and convalescent COVID-19 was sourced from the United States, Italy and Spain. T cells, B-cell-depleted T cells, or PBMCs provided the cDNA or gDNA that served as material.

This clone was observed once. The germline gives CDR1 KGHDR, CDR2 SFDVKD. Trimming at V came to 9 bases and at J to 9 bases, leaving 9 bases not matched to a gene. There are 13 residues in the CDR3. Followed over time, Seattle patients had been enrolled while infection was active. In the study's own analysis: Using reference gene primer amplification, nucleated cell counts were estimated. The protocol was immunoSEQ multiplex PCR, while the TCRdb copy is restricted to in-frame clones and leaves out a portion. The V and J calls and clone size come from that table; D and trimming were worked out from the DNA. The table has 300,000 to 350,000 clones, around 90% seen once.

This TCR derives from a woman in her thirties with COVID-19, enrolled during active disease. The sequenced sample consisted of peripheral blood. The chain combines TRBV24-1 with TRBJ2-1, with 8 bases lining up with TRBD2. The CDR3 DNA is TGTGCCACCTCCATAGCGGGATCTAGTGAGCAGTTCTTC. Its translation: CATSIAGSSEQFF.